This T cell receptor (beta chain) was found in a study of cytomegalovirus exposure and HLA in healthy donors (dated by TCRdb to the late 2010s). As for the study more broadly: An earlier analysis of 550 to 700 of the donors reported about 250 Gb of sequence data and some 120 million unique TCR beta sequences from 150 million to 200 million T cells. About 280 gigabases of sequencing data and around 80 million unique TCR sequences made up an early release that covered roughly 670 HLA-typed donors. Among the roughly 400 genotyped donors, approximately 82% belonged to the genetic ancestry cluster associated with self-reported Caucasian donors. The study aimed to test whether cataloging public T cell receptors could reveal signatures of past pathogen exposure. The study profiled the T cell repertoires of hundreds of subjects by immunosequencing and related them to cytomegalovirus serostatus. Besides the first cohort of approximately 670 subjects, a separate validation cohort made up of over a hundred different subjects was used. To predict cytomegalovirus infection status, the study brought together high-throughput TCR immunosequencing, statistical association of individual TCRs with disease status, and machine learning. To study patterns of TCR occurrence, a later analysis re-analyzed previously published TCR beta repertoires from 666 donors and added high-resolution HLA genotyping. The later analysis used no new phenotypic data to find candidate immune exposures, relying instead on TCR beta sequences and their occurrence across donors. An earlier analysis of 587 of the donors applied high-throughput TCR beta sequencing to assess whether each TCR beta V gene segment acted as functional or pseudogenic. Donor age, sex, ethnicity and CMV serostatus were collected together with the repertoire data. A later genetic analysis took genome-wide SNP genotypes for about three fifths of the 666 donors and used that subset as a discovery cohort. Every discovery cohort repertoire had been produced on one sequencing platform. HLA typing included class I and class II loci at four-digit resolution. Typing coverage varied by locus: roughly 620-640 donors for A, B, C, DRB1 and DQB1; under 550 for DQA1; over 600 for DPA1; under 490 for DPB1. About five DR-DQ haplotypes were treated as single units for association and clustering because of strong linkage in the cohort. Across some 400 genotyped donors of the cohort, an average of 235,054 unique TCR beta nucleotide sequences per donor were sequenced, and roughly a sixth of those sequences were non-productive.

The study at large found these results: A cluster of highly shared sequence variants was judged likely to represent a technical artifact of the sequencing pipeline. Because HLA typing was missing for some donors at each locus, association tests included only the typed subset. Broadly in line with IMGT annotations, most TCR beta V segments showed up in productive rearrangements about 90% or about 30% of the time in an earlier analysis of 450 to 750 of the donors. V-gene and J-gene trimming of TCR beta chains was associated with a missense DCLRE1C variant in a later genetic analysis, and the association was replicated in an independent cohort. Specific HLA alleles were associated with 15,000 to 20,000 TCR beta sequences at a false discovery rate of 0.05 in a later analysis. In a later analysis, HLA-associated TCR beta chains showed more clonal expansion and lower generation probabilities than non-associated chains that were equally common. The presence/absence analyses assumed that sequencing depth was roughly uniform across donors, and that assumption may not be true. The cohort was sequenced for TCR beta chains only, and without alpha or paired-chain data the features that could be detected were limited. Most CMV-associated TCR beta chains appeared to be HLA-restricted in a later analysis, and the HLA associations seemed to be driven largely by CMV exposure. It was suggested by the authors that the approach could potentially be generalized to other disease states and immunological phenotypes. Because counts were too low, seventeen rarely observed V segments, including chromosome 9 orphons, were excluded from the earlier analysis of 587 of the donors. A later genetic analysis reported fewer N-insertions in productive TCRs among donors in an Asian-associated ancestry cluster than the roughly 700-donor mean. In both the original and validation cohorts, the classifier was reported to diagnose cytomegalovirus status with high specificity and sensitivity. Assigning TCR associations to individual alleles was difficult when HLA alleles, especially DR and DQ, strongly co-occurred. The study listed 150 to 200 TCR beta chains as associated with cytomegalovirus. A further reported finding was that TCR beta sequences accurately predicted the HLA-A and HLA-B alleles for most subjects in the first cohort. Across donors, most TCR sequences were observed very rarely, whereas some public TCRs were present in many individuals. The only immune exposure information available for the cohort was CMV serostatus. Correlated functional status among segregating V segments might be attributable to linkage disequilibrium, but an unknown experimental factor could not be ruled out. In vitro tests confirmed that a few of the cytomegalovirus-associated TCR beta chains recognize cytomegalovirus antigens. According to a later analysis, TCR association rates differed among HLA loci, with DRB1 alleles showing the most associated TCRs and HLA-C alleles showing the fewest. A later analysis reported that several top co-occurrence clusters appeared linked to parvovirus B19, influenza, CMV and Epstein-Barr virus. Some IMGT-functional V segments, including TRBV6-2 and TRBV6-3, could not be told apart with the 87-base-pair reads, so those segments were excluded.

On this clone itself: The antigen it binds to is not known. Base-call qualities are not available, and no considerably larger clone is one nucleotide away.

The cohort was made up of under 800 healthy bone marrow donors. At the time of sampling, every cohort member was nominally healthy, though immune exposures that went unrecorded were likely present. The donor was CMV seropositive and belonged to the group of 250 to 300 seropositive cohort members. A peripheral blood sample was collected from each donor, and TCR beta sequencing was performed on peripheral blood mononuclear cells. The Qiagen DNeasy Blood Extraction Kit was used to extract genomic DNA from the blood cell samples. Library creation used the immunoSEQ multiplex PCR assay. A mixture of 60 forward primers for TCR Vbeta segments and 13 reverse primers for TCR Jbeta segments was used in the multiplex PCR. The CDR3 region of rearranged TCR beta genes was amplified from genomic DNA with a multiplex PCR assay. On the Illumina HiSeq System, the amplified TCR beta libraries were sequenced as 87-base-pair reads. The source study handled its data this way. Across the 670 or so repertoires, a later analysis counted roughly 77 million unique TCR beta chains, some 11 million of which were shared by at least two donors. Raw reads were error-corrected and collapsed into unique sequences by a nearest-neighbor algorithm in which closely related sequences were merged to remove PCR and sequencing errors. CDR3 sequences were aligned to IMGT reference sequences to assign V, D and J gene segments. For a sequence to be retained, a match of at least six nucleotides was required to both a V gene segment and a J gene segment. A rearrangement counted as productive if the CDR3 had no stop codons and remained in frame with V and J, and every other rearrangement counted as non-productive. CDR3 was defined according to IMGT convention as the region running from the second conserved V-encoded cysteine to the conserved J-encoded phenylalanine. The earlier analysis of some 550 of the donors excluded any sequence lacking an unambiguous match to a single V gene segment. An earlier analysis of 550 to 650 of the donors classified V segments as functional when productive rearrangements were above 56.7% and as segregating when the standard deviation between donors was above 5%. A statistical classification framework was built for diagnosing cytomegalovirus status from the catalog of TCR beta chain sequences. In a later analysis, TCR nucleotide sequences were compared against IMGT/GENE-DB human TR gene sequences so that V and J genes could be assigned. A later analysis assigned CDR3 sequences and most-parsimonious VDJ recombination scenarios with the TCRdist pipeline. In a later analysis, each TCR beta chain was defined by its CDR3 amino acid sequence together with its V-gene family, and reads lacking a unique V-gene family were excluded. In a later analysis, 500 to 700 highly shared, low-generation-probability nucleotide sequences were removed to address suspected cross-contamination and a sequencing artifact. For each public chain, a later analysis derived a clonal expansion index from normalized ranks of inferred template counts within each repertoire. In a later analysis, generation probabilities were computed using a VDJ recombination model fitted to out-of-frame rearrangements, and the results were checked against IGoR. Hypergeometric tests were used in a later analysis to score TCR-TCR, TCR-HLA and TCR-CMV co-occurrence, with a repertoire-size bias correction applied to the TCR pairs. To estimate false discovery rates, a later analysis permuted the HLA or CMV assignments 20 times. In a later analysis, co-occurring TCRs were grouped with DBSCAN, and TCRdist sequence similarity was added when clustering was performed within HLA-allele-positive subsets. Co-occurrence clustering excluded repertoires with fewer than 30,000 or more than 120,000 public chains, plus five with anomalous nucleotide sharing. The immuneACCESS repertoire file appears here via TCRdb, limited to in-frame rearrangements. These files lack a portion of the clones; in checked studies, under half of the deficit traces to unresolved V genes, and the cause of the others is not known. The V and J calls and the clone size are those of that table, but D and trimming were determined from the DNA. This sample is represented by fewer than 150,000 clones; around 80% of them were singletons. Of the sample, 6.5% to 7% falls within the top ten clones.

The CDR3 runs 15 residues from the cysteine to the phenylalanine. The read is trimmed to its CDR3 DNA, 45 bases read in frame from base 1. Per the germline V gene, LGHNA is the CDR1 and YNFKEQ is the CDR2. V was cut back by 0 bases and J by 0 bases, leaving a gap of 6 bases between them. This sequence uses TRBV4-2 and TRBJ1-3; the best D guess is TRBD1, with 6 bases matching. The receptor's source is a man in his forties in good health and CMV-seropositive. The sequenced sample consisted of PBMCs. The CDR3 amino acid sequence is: CASSQEDSSGNTIYF. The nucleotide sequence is TGTGCCAGCAGCCAAGAGGACAGCTCTGGAAACACCATATATTTT.